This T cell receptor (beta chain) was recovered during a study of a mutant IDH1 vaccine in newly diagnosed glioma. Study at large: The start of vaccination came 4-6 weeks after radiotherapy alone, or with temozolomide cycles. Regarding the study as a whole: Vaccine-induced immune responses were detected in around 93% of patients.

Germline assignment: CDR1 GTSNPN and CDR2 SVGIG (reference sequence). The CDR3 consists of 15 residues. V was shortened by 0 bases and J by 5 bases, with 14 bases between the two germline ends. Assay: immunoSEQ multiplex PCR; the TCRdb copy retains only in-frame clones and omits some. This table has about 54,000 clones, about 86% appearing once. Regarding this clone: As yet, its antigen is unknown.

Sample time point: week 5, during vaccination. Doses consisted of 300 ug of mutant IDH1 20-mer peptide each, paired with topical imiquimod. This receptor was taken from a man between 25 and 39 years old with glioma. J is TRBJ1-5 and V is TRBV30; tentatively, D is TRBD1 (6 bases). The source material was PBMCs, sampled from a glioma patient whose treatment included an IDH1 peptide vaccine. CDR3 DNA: TGTGCCTGGAGTGTTCTGGGGGCTTTGGATCAGCCCCAGCATTTT. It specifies CAWSVLGALDQPQHF.